A single sample gave rise to the 24 T cell receptor beta chains below, sequenced in a study of T cell clones after liver transplantation. Using immunoSEQ multiplex PCR, the repertoire was profiled, and TCRdb retains in-frame clones only, with some absent. Of 20,000 or so clones listed, approximately 94% are singletons. The sample in question was CD8+ T cells from blood, obtained around 25 months after liver transplant. These receptors were obtained from a human patient who received a liver transplant. Certain T cells may be donor cells from the graft.

The rearrangement joins TRBV11-3 to TRBJ2-5, with 7 nucleotides matching TRBD1. The CDR3 runs 15 residues. The germline V gene encodes CDR1 SGHNT and CDR2 YENEEA. Germline trimming cut 5 bases from V and 2 bases from J; bases unmatched to any gene: 8. CDR3 DNA sequence: TGTGCCAGCAGCGACTGGGACAGAGGGCAAGAGACCCAGTACTTC. It translates to CASSDWDRGQETQYF.

V usage is TRBV11-2 and J usage is TRBJ2-1; 13 positions match TRBD2. The germline V gene has CDR1 SGHAT and CDR2 FQNNGV. The CDR3 loop spans 18 amino acids. The V segment lost 5 bases and the J segment 6 bases; nucleotides outside the gene matches: 13. This chain's CDR3 is CASSPRTSGRSGINEQFF. CDR3 coding DNA: TGTGCCAGCAGCCCGAGGACTAGCGGGAGATCGGGGATCAATGAGCAGTTCTTC.

This clone was picked up one time. The chain links TRBV7-6 to TRBJ2-7, with unresolved D. The germline gives CDR1 SGHVS, CDR2 FNYEAQ. The CDR3 covers 15 residues. V was trimmed by 5 bases and J by 3 bases, leaving 17 bases between them. CDR3 sequence (DNA): TGTGCCAGCAGCGTCGGTAACGCCCTATACTACGAGCAGTACTTC. Its protein is CASSVGNALYYEQYF.

The V and J genes are TRBV5-6 and TRBJ2-3; no firm D call. This CDR3 region has 12 residues. Germline CDR1 and CDR2: SGHDT and YYEEEE. The V gene lost 5 bases and the J gene lost 6 bases, with 10 bases spanning the gap. CDR3 sequence reads: CASSTSGDTQYF. The CDR3 DNA is TGTGCCAGCAGTACCTCTGGCGATACGCAGTATTTT.

The chain recombines TRBV9 with TRBJ2-3, with D perhaps being TRBD1 or TRBD2 (7 bases each). V lost 4 bases and J lost 5, with 17 bases in between. Per germline, CDR1 SGDLS and CDR2 YYNGEE. There are 15 residues in the CDR3. This CDR3 reads CASSPGGGGVDTQYF. CDR3 DNA: TGTGCCAGCAGCCCAGGGGGAGGGGGCGTAGATACGCAGTATTTT.

The gene calls are TRBV27 and TRBJ2-3; TRBD2 is a possible D gene (6 bases). From germline, CDR1 is MNHEY and CDR2 SMNVEV (reference sequence). The ends were cut back, 11 bases at V and 8 bases at J, with 23 bases in the middle. The CDR3 extends over 14 amino acids. CDR3 in amino acids: CAVGTASGGGTQYF. The CDR3 DNA sequence: TGTGCCGTGGGGACCGCCTCCGGGGGTGGTACGCAGTATTTT.

The V and J genes are TRBV11-2 and TRBJ1-2, with 7 bases that match TRBD1. Per germline, CDR1 SGHAT and CDR2 FQNNGV. The CDR3 covers 14 residues. The V and J ends lost 5 bases and 4 bases, in that order; junction bases with no gene match: 7. In DNA form, the CDR3 reads TGTGCCAGCAGCCCGACAGGGCACGGCTATGGCTACACCTTC. Translated, it gives CASSPTGHGYGYTF.

This chain links TRBV21-1 with TRBJ2-5; the DNA was not used to check the table's D call, TRBD2. TRBV21-1 is classified as a pseudogene. The CDR3 runs to 15 residues. In nucleotides, the CDR3 is TGTGCCAGCAGCCTTCAGACTAGCGAGAAAGAGACCCAGTACTTC. It specifies CASSLQTSEKETQYF.

This chain connects TRBV12-5 to TRBJ2-7; 9 bases are a match to TRBD1. The CDR3 spans 15 residues. CDR1 is LGHNT, CDR2 FRNRAP, per germline. V dropped 4 bases and J dropped 4; count of bases not matched to a gene: 8. CDR3 region: CASGSPGQGIYEQYF. As DNA, the CDR3 is TGTGCTAGTGGTTCCCCGGGACAGGGAATTTACGAGCAGTACTTC.

The genes are TRBV5-1 and TRBJ2-1; D gene uncertain. Germline CDR1 is SGHRS and CDR2 is YFSETQ. The length of the CDR3 is 12 residues. The V and J ends lost 5 bases and 6 bases respectively, with 9 bases between them. CDR3 amino acids: CASSRWSNEQFF. The CDR3 DNA is TGCGCCAGCAGTAGATGGTCCAATGAGCAGTTCTTC.

The CDR3 here is CASSQEGGGSYEQYF. As DNA, the CDR3 is TGTGCCAGCAGCCAAGAAGGTGGAGGCTCCTACGAGCAGTACTTC. The chain has TRBV4-2 and TRBJ2-7; perhaps TRBD2 as D (5 bases). Germline lookup yields CDR1 LGHNA and CDR2 YNFKEQ. V was clipped by 0 bases and J by 0 bases, with 9 bases between them. CDR3 length equals 15 residues.

In this sample, this clone turned up a few times. The rearrangement uses TRBV19 and TRBJ2-7, with 14 bases aligning to TRBD2. In germline, CDR1 is LNHDA, CDR2 SQIVND (reference sequence). V was pared by 5 bases and J by 4 bases, with 4 bases of the junction left unmatched. This CDR3 is 15 amino acids long. The CDR3 loop is CASSAWTSGRYEQYF. CDR3 DNA sequence: TGTGCCAGTAGTGCCTGGACTAGCGGGAGGTACGAGCAGTACTTC.

The chain has TRBV6-5 and TRBJ2-7; TRBD2 is a possible D gene (5 bases). This CDR3 is 15 amino acids long. The V end lost 0 bases, the J end lost 2 bases, and 11 bases lay between the germline ends. From germline, CDR1 is MNHEY and CDR2 SVGAGI. The CDR3 nucleotides are TGTGCCAGCAGTTACTCAGGTCTAGCTGCCTACGAGCAGTACTTC. Protein product: CASSYSGLAAYEQYF.

This clone showed up just once. The chain employs TRBV6-1 and TRBJ2-1; 10 bases line up with TRBD2. The CDR3 spans 15 residues. The germline gives CDR1 MNHNS, CDR2 SASEGT. V dropped 3 bases and J dropped 3; count of bases not matched to a gene: 2. The CDR3 DNA reads TGTGCCAGCAGTGACACTAGCGGGGTCTACAATGAGCAGTTCTTC. The encoded protein is CASSDTSGVYNEQFF.

This sequence joins TRBV28 and TRBJ2-2, with D perhaps TRBD1 or TRBD2 (5 bases each). Trimming cost V 4 bases and J 5 bases, with 5 bases left between them. Germline V gives CDR1 MDHEN, CDR2 SYDVKM. This CDR3 region has 12 residues. DNA of the CDR3: TGTGCCAGCAGTTGGGGGACCGGGGAGCTGTTTTTT. Translating gives CASSWGTGELFF.

The gene calls are TRBV5-8 and TRBJ2-7, with TRBD2 matching over 7 bases. The CDR3 covers 15 residues. Trimming cost V 6 bases and J 2 bases; bases outside gene matches: 11. Germline CDR1 is SGHTS and CDR2 is YDEGEE. CDR3 amino acids: CASIWDPAGAYEQYF. Written as DNA, the CDR3 is TGTGCCAGCATATGGGACCCTGCGGGGGCCTACGAGCAGTACTTC.

The V call is TRBV4-1, the J call TRBJ2-7, with D perhaps matching TRBD2 (6 bases). The V gene lost 0 bases and the J gene lost 4 bases, with 13 bases spanning the gap. The CDR3 runs 15 residues. The germline gives CDR1 MGHRA, CDR2 YSYEKL. CDR3 region: CASSQEGGLHYEQYF. CDR3 sequence (DNA): TGCGCCAGCAGCCAAGAGGGCGGACTACATTACGAGCAGTACTTC.

The V and J genes are TRBV9 and TRBJ2-2; the D gene could be TRBD1 or TRBD2 (5 bases each). The CDR3 has 12 residues. Per germline, CDR1 SGDLS and CDR2 YYNGEE. With 5 bases removed from V and 3 bases from J, the gap between germline ends came to 5 bases. The CDR3 bases are TGTGCCAGCAGGGGGGACACCGGGGAGCTGTTTTTT. Its protein product is CASRGDTGELFF.

The chain is built from TRBV4-2 and TRBJ1-1; TRBD1 aligns across 8 bases. The CDR3 is made up of 14 amino acids. The germline V gene has CDR1 LGHNA and CDR2 YNFKEQ. The J segment lost 5 bases and the V segment lost 3 bases, leaving 5 bases of the junction unmatched. CDR3 protein: CASSQVQGGTEAFF. DNA of the CDR3: TGTGCCAGCAGCCAGGTACAGGGGGGAACTGAAGCTTTCTTT.

The rearrangement uses TRBV27 and TRBJ1-5; no definite D call. V lost 8 bases, J lost 3 bases, and 11 bases lay in between. Germline lookup yields CDR1 MNHEY and CDR2 SMNVEV (reference sequence). This CDR3 region has 13 residues. The CDR3: CASRISVNQPQHF. DNA of the CDR3: TGTGCCAGCCGCATCTCAGTCAATCAGCCCCAGCATTTT.

The chain combines TRBV28 with TRBJ2-7; D call uncertain. Per the germline V gene, CDR1 is MDHEN and CDR2 is SYDVKM. This CDR3 region has 15 residues. V shed 1 base and J shed 2 bases, with 12 bases lying between them. CDR3 DNA: TGTGCCAGCAGTTTATTCGTCCCCGCGGCCTACGAGCAGTACTTC. Protein product: CASSLFVPAAYEQYF.

The chain has TRBV6-1 and TRBJ1-5; D gene ambiguous. Trimming cost V 2 bases and J 6 bases, with 5 bases left between them. The V gene's germline CDR1 is MNHNS and CDR2 SASEGT. The CDR3 extends over 12 amino acids. This CDR3 reads CASSEFSQPQHF. The CDR3 DNA is TGTGCCAGCAGTGAATTTTCTCAGCCCCAGCATTTT.

The rearrangement joins TRBV5-6 to TRBJ2-3; D not certain. The CDR3 spans 14 residues. V lost 4 bases and J lost 3, with 12 bases in between. Germline CDR1 is SGHDT and CDR2 is YYEEEE. The CDR3 DNA is TGTGCCAGCAGCCCCACGGTTAGGACAGATACGCAGTATTTT. This codes for CASSPTVRTDTQYF.

This rearrangement joins TRBV4-1 to TRBJ2-2, with a weak D call TRBD1 (6 bases). Germline CDR1 is MGHRA and CDR2 is YSYEKL. Trimming took off 4 bases at V and 3 bases at J, with 15 bases between the two ends. The length of the CDR3 is 16 residues. DNA of the CDR3: TGCGCCAGCAGCCCCTACGGGCAGGGGTACACCGGGGAGCTGTTTTTT. This gives the protein CASSPYGQGYTGELFF.